Below, 31 T cell receptor beta chains from the same sample are listed, as sequenced in a study of early T cells in non-severe SARS-CoV-2 infection. TCRdb re-analysed the 5' RACE reads in MiXCR, keeping a single row per CDR3 protein. The profile shows over 80,000 distinct CDR3 sequences, 12% of them singletons. Sequenced here: whole blood, sampled at baseline. The receptor set was obtained from an adult who was a healthcare worker with PCR-confirmed SARS-CoV-2 infection or an uninfected control (not recorded which).

As regards this clonotype: A much more abundant neighbour one base away suggests this may be a read error. The chain joins TRBV6-2 or TRBV6-3 to TRBJ2-3, with TRBD2 matching 7 bases. CDR1 is MNHEY, CDR2 SVGEGT, per germline. There are 14 residues in the CDR3. The CDR3: CTSSSGGTTDTQYF. The CDR3 nucleotides are TGTACCAGCAGCTCCGGGGGGACCACAGATACGCAGTATTTT.

Of note for this clonotype: A junction end diverges from the germline sequence, so it may reflect a read error. The J gene is TRBJ2-3, the V gene TRBV2; 7 positions agree with TRBD1. From germline, CDR1 is SNHLY and CDR2 FYNNEI. CDR3 size: 16 residues. The CDR3 DNA is TGTGTCAGCAGCCAACAAGCCCCCGGGACAGCTATTATGGAGTATTTT. Amino acid sequence: CVSSQQAPGTAIMEYF.

The V call is TRBV10-3, the J call TRBJ2-5; the D is unclear. CDR1 ENHRY and CDR2 SYGVKD come from the germline V gene. This CDR3 has 12 residues. Deletions cut 2 bases from V and 5 bases from J, with 6 bases between. CDR3 DNA: TGTGCCATCAGTGAGGTCGGGGAGACCCAGTACTTC. Translating it yields CAISEVGETQYF.

V and J are TRBV7-9 and TRBJ2-7, with 7 bases aligning to TRBD1. V lost 3 bases and J lost 4; bases outside the gene matches: 3. CDR3 length: 13 amino acids. CDR1 is SEHNR, CDR2 FQNEAQ, per germline (reference sequence). The CDR3 sequence: CASSFPGQYEQYF. The CDR3, as DNA: TGTGCCAGCAGCTTCCCGGGACAGTACGAGCAGTACTTC. The complete variable domain, with remaining parts taken from reference TRBV7-9 and TRBJ2-7, reads DTGVSQNPRHKITKRGQNVTFRCDPISEHNRLYWYRQTLGQGPEFLTYFQNEAQLEKSRLLSDRFSAERPKGSFSTLEIQRTEQGDSAMYLCASSFPGQYEQYFGPGTRLTVT.

J is TRBJ1-3 and V is TRBV11-3; D ambiguous. Germline assignment: CDR1 SGHNT and CDR2 YENEEA. The CDR3 extends over 15 amino acids. V shed 6 bases and J shed 0 bases, with 12 bases lying between them. Here the CDR3 DNA reads TGTGCCAGCAGTTTCGGACGGAGCTCTGGAAACACCATATATTTT. Protein product: CASSFGRSSGNTIYF. Full variable domain (outside the CDR3, taken from reference TRBV11-3 and TRBJ1-3): EAGVVQSPRYKIIEKKQPVAFWCNPISGHNTLYWYLQNLGQGPELLIRYENEEAVDDSQLPKDRFSAERLKGVDSTLKIQPAELGDSAVYLCASSFGRSSGNTIYFGEGSWLTVV.

V is TRBV11-3 and J is TRBJ2-7; D assignment may be TRBD1 or TRBD2 (5 bases each). Trimming shortened V by 4 bases and J by 1 base, and 14 bases separated the two germline ends. Germline CDR1 SGHNT, CDR2 YENEEA. The CDR3 is 15 residues long. This chain's CDR3 is CASSSRDGRSYEQYF. Here the CDR3 DNA reads TGTGCCAGCAGCTCCCGGGACGGCCGTTCCTACGAGCAGTACTTC.

This clonotype was seen repeatedly, ten times or more. The chain links TRBV4-1 to TRBJ2-6, with 8 bases aligning to TRBD2. The CDR3 runs 20 residues. The germline gives CDR1 MGHRA, CDR2 YSYEKL. The trim removed 2 bases at V and 0 bases at J, leaving 12 bases unmatched. The CDR3 loop is CASSQLLLAGGSSGANVLTF. The CDR3 region has the DNA TGCGCCAGCAGCCAATTACTCCTCGCGGGGGGAAGCTCTGGGGCCAACGTCCTGACTTTC.

The genes are TRBV20-1 and TRBJ2-7; 9 bases line up with TRBD1. The CDR3 spans 14 residues. With V trimmed by 0 bases and J by 3 bases, 3 bases remained unmatched. The germline V gene has CDR1 DFQATT and CDR2 SNEGSKA (reference sequence). DNA for the CDR3: TGCAGTGCTAGAGATGGGACAGGGAACTACGAGCAGTACTTC. Amino acids: CSARDGTGNYEQYF.

This clonotype showed up just a few times. This chain connects TRBV2 to TRBJ2-7; 12 bases agree with TRBD2. The ends lost 6 bases at V and 0 bases at J; junction bases unmatched: 9. Germline values: CDR1 SNHLY, CDR2 FYNNEI. The CDR3 sequence is 17 residues long. The CDR3 nucleotides read TGTGCCAGCAGCAAAGGGACTAGCGGGTTAAGCTCCTACGAGCAGTACTTC. Its protein is CASSKGTSGLSSYEQYF.

This clonotype was detected many times. This chain uses TRBV19 with TRBJ1-4; D unresolved. Trimming left V 5 bases short and J 4 bases short, with 8 bases between. Per the germline V gene, CDR1 is LNHDA and CDR2 is SQIVND (reference sequence). The CDR3 runs to 13 residues. The CDR3 nucleotides are TGTGCCAGTAGTGTCTATTATAATGAAAAACTGTTTTTT. It specifies CASSVYYNEKLFF.

The chain is built from TRBV28 and TRBJ2-1; no definite D call. CDR3 length equals 13 residues. Germline CDR1 MDHEN, CDR2 SYDVKM. Trimming shortened V by 2 bases and J by 7 bases, and 9 bases separated the two germline ends. CDR3: CASSLIGPNEQFF. The CDR3 DNA is TGTGCCAGCAGTTTAATCGGGCCAAATGAGCAGTTCTTC.

This clonotype has only a few counts. The CDR3 coding sequence is TGTGCCAGCAGCTTAGCGGCGCTACAGGATGAAGCTTTCTTT. As protein: CASSLAALQDEAFF. The rearrangement links TRBV7-9 to TRBJ1-1; D perhaps matches TRBD1 (5 bases). V dropped 0 bases and J dropped 7 bases, with 12 bases sitting between them. Germline V CDR1 and CDR2: SEHNR, FQNEAQ (reference sequence). CDR3 length: 14 amino acids.

Many counts were recorded for this clonotype. The chain is built from TRBV2 and TRBJ2-6; D perhaps matches TRBD2 (5 bases). This CDR3 comprises 16 residues. Germline V gene sequence: CDR1 SNHLY, CDR2 FYNNEI. V was cut by 3 bases and J by 4 bases, with 13 bases left in between. CDR3 DNA sequence: TGTGCCAGCAGTGAGCTACGGACTGAAGGGGCCAACGTCCTGACTTTC. Protein product: CASSELRTEGANVLTF.

The CDR3 DNA sequence: TGCGCCAGCAGCTTGGCCGGCGGTAGGGCTAGCCCTAACAATGAGCAGTTCTTC. This gives the protein CASSLAGGRASPNNEQFF. The V call is TRBV5-1, the J call TRBJ2-1; D may be TRBD2 (5 bases). CDR3 length: 18 residues. CDR1 and CDR2 (germline): SGHRS, YFSETQ. Trimming took 0 bases from V and 5 from J, leaving 21 bases between them.

This chain links TRBV29-1 with TRBJ2-5; 9 bases are shared with TRBD2. In germline, CDR1 is SQVTM, CDR2 ANQGSEA. The CDR3 spans 15 residues. Trimming took 4 bases from V and 5 from J; bases not matched to a gene: 11. CDR3 residues: CSVGVTSGRRETQYF. For the CDR3, the DNA is TGCAGCGTTGGGGTGACTAGCGGCCGGAGGGAGACCCAGTACTTC.

The chain combines TRBV7-3 with TRBJ2-5; D is unresolved. Trimming removed 5 bases at V and 7 bases at J, with 8 bases between. The CDR3 spans 11 residues. Germline V gene lookup returns CDR1 SGHTA and CDR2 FQGTGA. The CDR3 loop is CASSQPPTQYF. The CDR3 DNA sequence: TGTGCCAGCAGCCAACCACCGACCCAGTACTTC.

In this sample, this clonotype turned up a few times. The chain combines TRBV9 with TRBJ1-4; TRBD1 is a possible D gene (6 bases). Trimming removed 4 bases at V and 4 bases at J, with 14 bases between. CDR3 size: 15 residues. Germline lookup yields CDR1 SGDLS and CDR2 YYNGEE. In nucleotides, the CDR3 is TGTGCCAGCAGCCCCCGTCGAGGGGGTAATGAAAAACTGTTTTTT. Its translation: CASSPRRGGNEKLFF. Filled out from reference TRBV9 and TRBJ1-4, the complete variable domain reads DSGVTQTPKHLITATGQRVTLRCSPRSGDLSVYWYQQSLDQGLQFLIQYYNGEERAKGNILERFSAQQFPDLHSELNLSSLELGDSALYFCASSPRRGGNEKLFFGSGTQLSVL.

This clonotype was seen a handful of times. The V call is TRBV28, the J call TRBJ1-4; D not resolved. Germline CDR1 MDHEN, CDR2 SYDVKM. Trimming removed 6 bases from V and 8 bases from J, with 10 bases in between. CDR3 length: 12 residues. CDR3 residues: CASSTGREKLFF. For the CDR3, the DNA is TGTGCCAGCAGCACTGGACGGGAAAAACTGTTTTTT.

This clonotype was seen repeatedly, ten times or more. This sequence joins TRBV27 and TRBJ1-1, with unresolved D. The CDR3 totals 15 residues. CDR1 is MNHEY and CDR2 is SMNVEV in the germline V gene (reference sequence). V lost 1 base, J lost 1 base, and 10 bases lay in between. Here the CDR3 DNA reads TGTGCCAGCAGTTTATTAAGGGTTGGGAACACTGAAGCTTTCTTT. Its translation: CASSLLRVGNTEAFF.

The gene calls are TRBV20-1 and TRBJ1-1, with 10 bases identical to TRBD1. CDR1 and CDR2 (germline): DFQATT, SNEGSKA (reference sequence). The CDR3 contains 13 residues. The trim removed 8 bases at V and 1 base at J, leaving 4 bases unmatched. CDR3 sequence reads: CSSGQGGNTEAFF. Written as DNA, the CDR3 is TGCAGTTCCGGACAGGGGGGGAACACTGAAGCTTTCTTT.

The rearrangement joins TRBV29-1 to TRBJ2-7; perhaps TRBD2 as D (7 bases). Germline loops: CDR1 SQVTM, CDR2 ANQGSEA. The V gene lost 6 bases and the J gene lost 0 bases, with 12 bases spanning the gap. The CDR3 runs 13 residues. Written as DNA, the CDR3 is TGCAGCGTCGTTAGGGGGGGCTCCTACGAGCAGTACTTC. Translation: CSVVRGGSYEQYF.

The chain uses TRBV7-2 and TRBJ2-5; 10 nucleotides match TRBD2. CDR1 and CDR2 (germline): SGHTA, FQGNSA. The CDR3 length is 16 residues. Unmatched junction bases numbered 6, after V lost 1 base and J lost 4 bases. This CDR3 is CASSLVGAGGLETQYF. The CDR3 DNA is TGTGCCAGCAGCTTAGTAGGAGCGGGGGGGCTAGAGACCCAGTACTTC.

The chain recombines TRBV14 with TRBJ1-4; D may be TRBD1 (6 bases). Trimming removed 4 bases at V and 8 bases at J, with 20 bases between. The CDR3 sequence is 16 residues long. Germline V gene data show CDR1 as SGHDN and CDR2 as FVKESK. The CDR3 DNA reads as TGTGCCAGCAGCCCGCTCCTGCAGGGGAATCTGGAAAAACTGTTTTTT. Translating it yields CASSPLLQGNLEKLFF.

This clonotype was seen a few times. J is TRBJ2-1 and V is TRBV4-2; D is uncertain. This CDR3 comprises 15 residues. The V and J ends lost 0 bases and 1 base respectively, with 7 bases between them. The germline CDR1 and CDR2 sequences are LGHNA and YNFKEQ. CDR3 nucleotides: TGTGCCAGCAGCCAAGATAAGGAATCCTACAATGAGCAGTTCTTC. It encodes CASSQDKESYNEQFF.

The chain recombines TRBV5-8 with TRBJ1-5; D is undetermined. The V gene's germline CDR1 is SGHTS and CDR2 YDEGEE. The CDR3 has 13 residues. The V and J ends lost 2 bases and 6 bases respectively, with 9 bases between them. CDR3 in DNA: TGTGCCAGCAGCTTCTGGAGTTCTCAGCCCCAGCATTTT. Its protein is CASSFWSSQPQHF.

The chain recombines TRBV25-1 with TRBJ2-7; D is unclear. This CDR3 comprises 14 residues. From germline, CDR1 is MGHDK and CDR2 SYGVNS. V was pared by 2 bases and J by 2 bases, with 10 bases between. This chain's CDR3 is CASSEVKGPYEQYF. DNA of the CDR3: TGTGCCAGCAGTGAAGTCAAAGGTCCCTACGAGCAGTACTTC.

This clonotype showed up just a few times. The gene calls are TRBV6-5 and TRBJ2-3; 9 bases map to TRBD1. CDR1 and CDR2 from the germline V gene are MNHEY and SVGAGI. The CDR3 consists of 17 residues. With V trimmed by 4 bases and J by 0 bases, 8 bases remained unmatched. CDR3 residues: CASSWSGTGRSTDTQYF. The CDR3 nucleotides read TGTGCCAGCAGTTGGTCCGGGACAGGGAGGAGCACAGATACGCAGTATTTT.

This clonotype has at least ten counts. The J gene is TRBJ2-1, the V gene TRBV7-8; D remains ambiguous. Germline V gene data show CDR1 as SGHVS and CDR2 as FQNEAQ. CDR3 length equals 16 residues. V shed 5 bases and J shed 14 bases, with 28 bases lying between them. The CDR3 region has the DNA TGTGCCAGCAGCAGTCGCCCTGGAGCCCCCTCCACCTTGAAGTTCTTC. Residues: CASSSRPGAPSTLKFF.

This clonotype was seen at least ten times. The genes are TRBV7-6 and TRBJ2-1, with D hard to call. Germline loops: CDR1 SGHVS, CDR2 FNYEAQ. Trimming took off 1 base at V and 10 bases at J, with 14 bases between the two ends. This CDR3 is built from 14 residues. The DNA for the CDR3 is TGTGCCAGCAGCTTAGGACCCCACGAAGGAGAGCAGTTCTTC. The encoded protein is CASSLGPHEGEQFF.

This clonotype has a count of ten or more. The V call is TRBV6-5, the J call TRBJ1-2; D uncertain. From germline, CDR1 is MNHEY and CDR2 SVGAGI. CDR3 length: 11 residues. V lost 7 bases and J 8 bases, leaving 11 bases between the germline ends. The CDR3 DNA sequence: TGTGCCAGCAAAAAAGGGAGCGGCTACACCTTC. This codes for CASKKGSGYTF.

The chain joins TRBV5-4 to TRBJ2-3, with 8 bases fitting TRBD2. This CDR3 has 16 residues. Germline-derived CDR1 and CDR2 are SGHNT and YYREEE (reference sequence). J gave up 2 bases and V 3 bases, and 8 bases lay outside the gene matches. CDR3 DNA sequence: TGTGCCAGCAGCTCAAGAGACGGGGGGGCCACAGATACGCAGTATTTT. The encoded protein is CASSSRDGGATDTQYF. Full variable domain (missing parts from reference TRBV5-4 and TRBJ2-3): ETGVTQSPTHLIKTRGQQVTLRCSSQSGHNTVSWYQQALGQGPQFIFQYYREEENGRGNFPPRFSGLQFPNYSSELNVNALELDDSALYLCASSSRDGGATDTQYFGPGTRLTVL.